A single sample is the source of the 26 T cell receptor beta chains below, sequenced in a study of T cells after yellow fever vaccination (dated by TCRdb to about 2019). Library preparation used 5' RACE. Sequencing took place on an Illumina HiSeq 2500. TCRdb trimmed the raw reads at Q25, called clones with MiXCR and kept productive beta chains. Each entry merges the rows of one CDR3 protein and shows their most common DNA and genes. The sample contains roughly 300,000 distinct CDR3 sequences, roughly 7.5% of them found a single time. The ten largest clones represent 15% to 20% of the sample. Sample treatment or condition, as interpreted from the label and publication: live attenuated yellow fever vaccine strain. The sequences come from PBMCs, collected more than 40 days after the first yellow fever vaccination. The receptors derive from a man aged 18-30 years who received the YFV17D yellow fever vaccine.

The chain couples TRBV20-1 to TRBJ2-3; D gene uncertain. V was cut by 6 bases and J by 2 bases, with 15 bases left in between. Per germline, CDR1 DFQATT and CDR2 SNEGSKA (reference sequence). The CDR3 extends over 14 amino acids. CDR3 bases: TGCAGTGCCGCTAGGGCGGTAATCACAGATACGCAGTATTTT. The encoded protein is CSAARAVITDTQYF.

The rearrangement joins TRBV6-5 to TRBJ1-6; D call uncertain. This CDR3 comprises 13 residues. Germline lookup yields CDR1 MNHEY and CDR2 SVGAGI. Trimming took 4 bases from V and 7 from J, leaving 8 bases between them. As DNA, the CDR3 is TGTGCCAGCAGTTCAACCACCAATTCACCCCTCCACTTT. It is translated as CASSSTTNSPLHF.

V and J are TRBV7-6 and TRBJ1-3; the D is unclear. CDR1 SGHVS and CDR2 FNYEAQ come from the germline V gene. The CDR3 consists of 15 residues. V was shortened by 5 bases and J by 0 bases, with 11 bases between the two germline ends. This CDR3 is CASSLSTVSGNTIYF. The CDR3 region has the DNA TGTGCCAGCAGCCTCAGTACTGTCTCTGGAAACACCATATATTTT.

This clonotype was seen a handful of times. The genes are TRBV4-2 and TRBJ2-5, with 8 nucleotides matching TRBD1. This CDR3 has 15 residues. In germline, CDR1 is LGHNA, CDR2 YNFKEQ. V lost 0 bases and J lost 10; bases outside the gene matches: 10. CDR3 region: CASSQDTGQVTGQYF. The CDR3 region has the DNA TGTGCCAGCAGCCAAGACACGGGACAGGTGACGGGCCAGTACTTC.

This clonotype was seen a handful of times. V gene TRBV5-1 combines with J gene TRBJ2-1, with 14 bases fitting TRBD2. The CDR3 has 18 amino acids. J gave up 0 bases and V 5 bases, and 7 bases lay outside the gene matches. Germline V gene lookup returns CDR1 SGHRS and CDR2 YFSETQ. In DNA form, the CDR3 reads TGCGCCAGCAGTCGGACTAGCGGGGGGCTACCCTCCTACAATGAGCAGTTCTTC. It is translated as CASSRTSGGLPSYNEQFF.

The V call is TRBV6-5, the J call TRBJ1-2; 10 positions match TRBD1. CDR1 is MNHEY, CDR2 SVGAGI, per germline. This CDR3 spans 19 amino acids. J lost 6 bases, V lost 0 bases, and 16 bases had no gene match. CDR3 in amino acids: CASSYSFVEWDRGIHGYTF. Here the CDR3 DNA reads TGTGCCAGCAGTTACTCGTTCGTTGAGTGGGACAGGGGAATCCATGGCTACACCTTC.

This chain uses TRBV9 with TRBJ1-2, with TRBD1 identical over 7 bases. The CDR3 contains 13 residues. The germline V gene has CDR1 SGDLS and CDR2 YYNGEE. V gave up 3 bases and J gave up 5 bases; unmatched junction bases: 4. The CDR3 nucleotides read TGTGCCAGCAGCGGAGGGGGCTTATATGGCTACACCTTC. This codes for CASSGGGLYGYTF.

CDR3 nucleotides: TGTGCCAGCAGCTCCGACCCTGGGGGGGAGCTGTTTTTT. It is translated as CASSSDPGGELFF. The V and J genes are TRBV7-2 and TRBJ2-2; D ambiguous. Trimming shortened V by 4 bases and J by 8 bases, and 11 bases separated the two germline ends. CDR3 size: 13 residues. Germline CDR1 is SGHTA and CDR2 is FQGNSA.

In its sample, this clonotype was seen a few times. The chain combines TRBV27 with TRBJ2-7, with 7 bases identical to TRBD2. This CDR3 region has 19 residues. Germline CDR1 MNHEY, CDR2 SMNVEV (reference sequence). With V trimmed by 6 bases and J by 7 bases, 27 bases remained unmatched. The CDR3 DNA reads TGTGCCAGCAGCCCCGCGGGGGAAGGTCTTTGGTTGGACTTGGGAGAGCAGTACTTC. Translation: CASSPAGEGLWLDLGEQYF.

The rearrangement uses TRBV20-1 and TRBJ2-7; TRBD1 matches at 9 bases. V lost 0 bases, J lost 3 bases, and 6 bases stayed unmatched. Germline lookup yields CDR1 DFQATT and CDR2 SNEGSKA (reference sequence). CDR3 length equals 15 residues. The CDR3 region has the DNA TGCAGTGCTAGAGATAGCCTGGACAGGGGCTACGAGCAGTACGTC. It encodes CSARDSLDRGYEQYV.

The CDR3 DNA reads TGCGCCAGCAGCTTTAGCTGGCGGGGGGCGAGGACCGGGGAGCTGTTTTTT. It translates to CASSFSWRGARTGELFF. The V call is TRBV5-1, the J call TRBJ2-2; the match to TRBD2 covers 8 bases. After removal of 2 bases from V and 5 bases from J, the junction contained 11 bases not matched to a gene. CDR1 SGHRS and CDR2 YFSETQ come from the germline V gene. The CDR3 contains 17 residues.

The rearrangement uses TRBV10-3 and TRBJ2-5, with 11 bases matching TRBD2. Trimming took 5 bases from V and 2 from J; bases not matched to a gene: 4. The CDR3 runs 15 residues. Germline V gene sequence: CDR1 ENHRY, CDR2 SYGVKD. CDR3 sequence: CAISPTSGVQETQYF. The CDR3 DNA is TGTGCCATCAGTCCGACTAGCGGGGTACAAGAGACCCAGTACTTC.

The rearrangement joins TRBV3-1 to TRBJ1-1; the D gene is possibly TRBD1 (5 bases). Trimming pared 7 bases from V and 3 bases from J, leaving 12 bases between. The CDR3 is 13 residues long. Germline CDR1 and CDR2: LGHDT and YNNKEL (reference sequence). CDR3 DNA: TGTGCCAGCACTGAGGGGACGTACACTGAAGCTTTCTTT. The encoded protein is CASTEGTYTEAFF.

CDR3 nucleotide sequence: TGCGCCAGCAGCCCCACCGCCGGCGAGGATACAGATACGCAGTATTTT. It encodes CASSPTAGEDTDTQYF. This chain connects TRBV4-1 to TRBJ2-3; D is ambiguous. CDR1 MGHRA and CDR2 YSYEKL come from the germline V gene. The CDR3 loop spans 16 amino acids. V was cut by 4 bases and J by 3 bases, with 17 bases left in between.

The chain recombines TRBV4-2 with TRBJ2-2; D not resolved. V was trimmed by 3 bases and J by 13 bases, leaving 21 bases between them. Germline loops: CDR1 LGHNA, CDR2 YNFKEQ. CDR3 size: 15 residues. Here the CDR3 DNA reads TGTGCCAGCAGCCACGTCGTTGAATACGGGTTGAGGCTGTTTTTT. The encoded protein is CASSHVVEYGLRLFF.

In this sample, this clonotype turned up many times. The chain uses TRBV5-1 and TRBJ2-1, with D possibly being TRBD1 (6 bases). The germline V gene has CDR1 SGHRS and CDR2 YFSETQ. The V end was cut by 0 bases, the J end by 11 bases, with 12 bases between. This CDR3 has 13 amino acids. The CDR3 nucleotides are TGCGCCAGCAGCTTGGACAGGGTGGCGAAGCAGTTCTTC. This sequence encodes CASSLDRVAKQFF.

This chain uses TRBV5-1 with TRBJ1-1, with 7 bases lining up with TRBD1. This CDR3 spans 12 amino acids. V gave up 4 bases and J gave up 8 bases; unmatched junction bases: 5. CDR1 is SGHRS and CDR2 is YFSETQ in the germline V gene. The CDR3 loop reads CASSLQGQEAFF. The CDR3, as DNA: TGCGCCAGCAGCCTACAGGGACAGGAAGCTTTCTTT.

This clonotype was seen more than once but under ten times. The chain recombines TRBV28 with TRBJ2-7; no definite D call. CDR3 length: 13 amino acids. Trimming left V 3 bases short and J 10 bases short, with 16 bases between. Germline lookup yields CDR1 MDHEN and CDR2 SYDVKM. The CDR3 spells CASSLSVGLVQYV. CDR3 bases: TGTGCCAGCAGTTTGTCAGTCGGCTTGGTCCAGTACGTC.

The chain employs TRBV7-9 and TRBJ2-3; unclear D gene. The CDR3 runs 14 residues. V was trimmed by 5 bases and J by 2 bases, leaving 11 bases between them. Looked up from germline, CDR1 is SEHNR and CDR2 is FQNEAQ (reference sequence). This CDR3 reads CASSPLGNTDTQYF. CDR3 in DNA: TGTGCCAGCAGCCCCTTAGGGAACACAGATACGCAGTATTTT.

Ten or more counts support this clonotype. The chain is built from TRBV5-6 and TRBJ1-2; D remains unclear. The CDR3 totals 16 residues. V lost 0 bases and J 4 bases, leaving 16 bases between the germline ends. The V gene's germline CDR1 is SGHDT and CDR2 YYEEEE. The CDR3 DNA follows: TGTGCCAGCAGCTTGGGCCCCCCACGAAACCCCTATGGCTACACCTTC. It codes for CASSLGPPRNPYGYTF. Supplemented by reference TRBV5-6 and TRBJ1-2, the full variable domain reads DAGVTQSPTHLIKTRGQQVTLRCSPKSGHDTVSWYQQALGQGPQFIFQYYEEEERQRGNFPDRFSGHQFPNYSSELNVNALLLGDSALYLCASSLGPPRNPYGYTFGSGTRLTVV.

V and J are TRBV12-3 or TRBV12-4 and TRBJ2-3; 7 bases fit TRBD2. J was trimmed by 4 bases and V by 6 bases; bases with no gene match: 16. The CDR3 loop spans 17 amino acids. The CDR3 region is CASSPRENGGSADTQYF. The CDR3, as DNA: TGTGCCAGCAGCCCGCGGGAGAACGGGGGTTCAGCAGATACGCAGTATTTT.

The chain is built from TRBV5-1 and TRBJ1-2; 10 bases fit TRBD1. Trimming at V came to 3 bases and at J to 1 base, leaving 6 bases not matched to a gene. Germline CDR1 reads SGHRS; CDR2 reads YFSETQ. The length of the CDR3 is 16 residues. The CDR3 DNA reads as TGCGCCAGCAGCTACGGGACAGGGGTTAGTAACTATGGCTACACCTTC. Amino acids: CASSYGTGVSNYGYTF.

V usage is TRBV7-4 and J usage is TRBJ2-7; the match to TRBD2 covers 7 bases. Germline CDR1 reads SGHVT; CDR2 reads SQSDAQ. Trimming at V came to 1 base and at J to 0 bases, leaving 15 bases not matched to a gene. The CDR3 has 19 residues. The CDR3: CASSLEGVTSQSRSYEQYF. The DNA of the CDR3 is TGTGCCAGCAGCTTAGAAGGAGTGACTAGCCAGTCCCGCTCCTACGAGCAGTACTTC.

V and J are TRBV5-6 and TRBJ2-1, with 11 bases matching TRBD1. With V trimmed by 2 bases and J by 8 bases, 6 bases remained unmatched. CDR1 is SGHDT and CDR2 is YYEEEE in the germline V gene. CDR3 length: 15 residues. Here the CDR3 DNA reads TGTGCCAGCAGCTTTCCGGGACAGGGGGTCGATGAGCAGTTCTTC. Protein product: CASSFPGQGVDEQFF.

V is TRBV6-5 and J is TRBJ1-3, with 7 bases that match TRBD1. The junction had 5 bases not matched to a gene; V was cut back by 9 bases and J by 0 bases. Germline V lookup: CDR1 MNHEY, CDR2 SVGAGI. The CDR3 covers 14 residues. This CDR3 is CASNRGHSGNTIYF. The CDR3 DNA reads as TGTGCCAGTAACAGGGGCCACTCTGGAAACACCATATATTTT.

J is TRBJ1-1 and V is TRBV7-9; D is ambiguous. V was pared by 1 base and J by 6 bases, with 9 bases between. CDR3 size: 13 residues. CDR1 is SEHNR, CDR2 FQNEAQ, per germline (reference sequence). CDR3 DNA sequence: TGTGCCAGCAGCTTAGATTGGGGTCCTGAAGCTTTCTTT. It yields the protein CASSLDWGPEAFF.